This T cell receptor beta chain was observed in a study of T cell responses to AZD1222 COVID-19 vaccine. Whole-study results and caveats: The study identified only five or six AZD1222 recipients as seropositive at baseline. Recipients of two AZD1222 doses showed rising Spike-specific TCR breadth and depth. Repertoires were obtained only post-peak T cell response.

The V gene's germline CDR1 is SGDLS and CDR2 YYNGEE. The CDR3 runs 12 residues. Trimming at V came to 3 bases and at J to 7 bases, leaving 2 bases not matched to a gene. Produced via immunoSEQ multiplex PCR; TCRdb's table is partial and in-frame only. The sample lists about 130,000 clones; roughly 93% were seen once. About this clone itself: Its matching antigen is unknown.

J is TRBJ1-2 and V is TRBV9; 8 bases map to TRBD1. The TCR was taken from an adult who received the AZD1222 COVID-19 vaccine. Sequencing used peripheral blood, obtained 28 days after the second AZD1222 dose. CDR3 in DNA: TGTGCCAGCAGCGGACAGGGGTCTGGCTACACCTTC. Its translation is CASSGQGSGYTF.